This T cell receptor (beta chain) was found in a study of CD8+ T cells in alopecia areata. Overall study results and limits: Higher clonality was seen in lesional scalp than in normal scalp, especially in alopecia totalis/universalis.

Treatment reported: oral pan-JAK inhibitor, 5-10 mg twice daily. Collection of lesional scalp punch biopsies and peripheral blood was performed in alopecia areata patients. The authors extracted RNA and reverse transcribed it into cDNA as the sequencing template. Measured with immunoSEQ multiplex PCR; TCRdb has only the in-frame clones, and not every one. The repertoire has about 140,000 clones, 86% of them found once; the top ten carry less than 15%. Per germline, CDR1 SGHRS and CDR2 YFSETQ. V lost 2 bases to trimming and J lost 5 bases; unmatched junction nucleotides: 6. This CDR3 is built from 16 residues. Details on this clone: Its antigen remains unknown.

The clonotype comes from a human donor with alopecia areata. This rearrangement joins TRBV5-1 to TRBJ2-1, with 11 positions matching TRBD2. The sequencing here drew on CD8+ T cells sorted from blood, taken at week 4, from a patient treated with tofacitinib. For the CDR3, the DNA is TGCGCCAGCAGCTTCTTTAGCGGGGGGGCGAACAATGAGCAGTTCTTC. This translates into CASSFFSGGANNEQFF.